Following are 32 T cell receptor beta chains from one sample sequenced in a study of blood T cell repertoires in COVID-19. The repertoire was sequenced with immunoSEQ multiplex PCR; TCRdb's copy has only in-frame clones and lacks some. The sample yields some 110,000 clones, over 75% seen once. Source material: peripheral blood. The receptors shown here come from a man aged 45 to 65 with acute or convalescent COVID-19.

This chain links TRBV4-1 with TRBJ1-4, with D maybe TRBD1 (6 bases). CDR3 size: 17 residues. V gave up 0 bases and J gave up 7 bases, with 18 bases separating them. Germline V gene sequence: CDR1 MGHRA, CDR2 YSYEKL. The CDR3 spells CASSQEVPGGRSEKLFF. The CDR3 DNA reads as TGCGCCAGCAGCCAAGAGGTTCCGGGGGGCCGGAGTGAAAAACTGTTTTTT.

This clone has a handful of counts. The V gene is TRBV27, the J gene TRBJ2-7, with 9 bases lining up with TRBD1. The ends lost 4 bases at V and 3 bases at J; junction bases unmatched: 7. This CDR3 spans 15 amino acids. CDR1 and CDR2 from the germline V gene are MNHEY and SMNVEV (reference sequence). The CDR3 bases are TGTGCCAGCAGTTCGCAGGGACAGGGTCGCTACGAGCAGTACTTC. The encoded protein is CASSSQGQGRYEQYF.

The genes are TRBV29-1 and TRBJ2-2, with TRBD1 matching over 8 bases. Losses at the gene ends were 7 bases for V and 4 bases for J; bases not matched to a gene: 8. This CDR3 contains 14 residues. Germline V gives CDR1 SQVTM, CDR2 ANQGSEA. CDR3 sequence: CSASQGASTGELFF. The CDR3 DNA follows: TGCAGCGCCTCCCAGGGGGCGAGCACCGGGGAGCTGTTTTTT.

The V call is TRBV5-1, the J call TRBJ1-5, with D maybe TRBD1 (6 bases). The ends were cut back, 0 bases at V and 4 bases at J, with 11 bases in the middle. CDR3 length equals 15 residues. Germline CDR1 and CDR2: SGHRS and YFSETQ. CDR3: CASSLDGGLNQPQHF. CDR3 DNA sequence: TGCGCCAGCAGCTTGGACGGGGGGCTAAATCAGCCCCAGCATTTT.

This chain links TRBV27 with TRBJ2-3; TRBD1 matches 9 bases. V lost 4 bases, J lost 5 bases, and 4 bases stayed unmatched. Per the germline V gene, CDR1 is MNHEY and CDR2 is SMNVEV (reference sequence). The CDR3 totals 14 residues. The CDR3 is CASSSPTGGDTQYF. CDR3 DNA: TGTGCCAGCAGTTCACCGACAGGGGGAGATACGCAGTATTTT.

The chain uses TRBV9 and TRBJ2-1; a possible D gene is TRBD2 (6 bases). The V gene's germline CDR1 is SGDLS and CDR2 YYNGEE. CDR3 length equals 16 residues. V was shortened by 1 base and J by 3 bases, with 14 bases between the two germline ends. CDR3 in amino acids: CASSVYPGVDYNEQFF. The DNA of the CDR3 is TGTGCCAGCAGCGTATACCCGGGAGTTGACTACAATGAGCAGTTCTTC.

The gene calls are TRBV21-1 and TRBJ1-2; TRBD1 reflects the table's D call only, with no check against the DNA. TRBV21-1 is a known pseudogene. The CDR3 length is 20 residues. The CDR3 region is CASTQHRYHTGTGIYYGYTF. CDR3 nucleotides: TGTGCCAGCACTCAACATCGTTATCATACCGGGACAGGGATTTACTATGGCTACACCTTC.

The count of this clone is one. The J gene is TRBJ2-7, the V gene TRBV2; D is possibly TRBD2 (6 bases). CDR3 size: 13 residues. Germline V lookup: CDR1 SNHLY, CDR2 FYNNEI. Trimming left V 11 bases short and J 0 bases short, with 14 bases between. The CDR3 sequence: CAGQEGNSYEQYF. The CDR3, as DNA: TGTGCCGGCCAGGAGGGGAACTCCTACGAGCAGTACTTC.

The table lists this clone with a few counts. V gene TRBV2 combines with J gene TRBJ2-1; possible D gene TRBD2, 5 bases. V was cut by 6 bases and J by 2 bases, with 14 bases left in between. Germline V lookup: CDR1 SNHLY, CDR2 FYNNEI. The CDR3 spans 15 residues. The CDR3 nucleotides are TGTGCCAGCAGAGAACTAGAGTCGGCCTACAATGAGCAGTTCTTC. As protein: CASRELESAYNEQFF. Using reference TRBV2 and TRBJ2-1 for the parts outside the CDR3, the full variable domain is EPEVTQTPSHQVTQMGQEVILRCVPISNHLYFYWYRQILGQKVEFLVSFYNNEISEKSEIFDDQFSVERPDGSNFTLKIRSTKLEDSAMYFCASRELESAYNEQFFGPGTRLTVL.

This clone came up once. J is TRBJ1-1 and V is TRBV27, with D perhaps matching TRBD1 (6 bases). In germline, CDR1 is MNHEY, CDR2 SMNVEV (reference sequence). CDR3 size: 15 residues. The germline V and J ends were trimmed by 2 bases and 3 bases, with 13 bases remaining between them. The CDR3: CASSLVGRQDTEAFF. The CDR3 nucleotides are TGTGCCAGCAGTTTAGTGGGTAGACAGGACACTGAAGCTTTCTTT.

This chain joins TRBV21-1 and TRBJ1-1; TRBD1 reflects the table's D call only, with no check against the DNA. TRBV21-1 constitutes a pseudogene. The CDR3 length is 15 residues. CDR3 nucleotides: TGTGCCAGCAGCCTGGGACATCCCCGGGACACTGAAGCTTTCTTT. Amino acid sequence: CASSLGHPRDTEAFF.

This clone showed up just a few times. The gene calls are TRBV18 and TRBJ1-1; D may be TRBD1 (5 bases). The V and J ends lost 6 bases and 4 bases respectively, with 15 bases between them. CDR1 KGHSH and CDR2 LQKENI come from the germline V gene. The CDR3 runs 14 residues. CDR3 DNA: TGTGCCAGCTCTCTCGCAGTGGGGGGCACTGAAGCTTTCTTT. Translation gives CASSLAVGGTEAFF.

The chain couples TRBV11-3 to TRBJ2-3; TRBD2 agrees at 12 bases. Germline V gene lookup returns CDR1 SGHNT and CDR2 YENEEA. Trimming removed 1 base from V and 3 bases from J; junction bases left unmatched: 5. The CDR3 covers 17 residues. CDR3 residues: CASSLGAGTSGTDTQYF. The CDR3 coding sequence is TGTGCCAGCAGCTTAGGGGCCGGGACTAGCGGGACAGATACGCAGTATTTT.

The rearrangement links TRBV5-6 to TRBJ2-7; D remains ambiguous. Germline CDR1 reads SGHDT; CDR2 reads YYEEEE. CDR3 length: 13 residues. Trimming shortened V by 1 base and J by 3 bases, and 8 bases separated the two germline ends. The CDR3 bases are TGTGCCAGCAGCTTGAACAGTAACTACGAGCAGTACTTC. Amino acids: CASSLNSNYEQYF.

V usage is TRBV3-1 (or the pseudogene TRBV3-2) and J usage is TRBJ1-1; D gene ambiguous. The germline V and J ends were trimmed by 4 bases and 3 bases, with 12 bases remaining between them. Germline V lookup: CDR1 LGHDT, CDR2 YNNKEL (reference sequence). This CDR3 spans 14 amino acids. The CDR3 is CASSRQSGYTEAFF. CDR3 coding DNA: TGTGCCAGCAGCCGGCAGTCTGGCTACACTGAAGCTTTCTTT.

The V and J genes are TRBV5-1 and TRBJ2-6; D is uncertain. Trimming removed 0 bases at V and 1 base at J, with 11 bases between. Per the germline V gene, CDR1 is SGHRS and CDR2 is YFSETQ. This CDR3 region has 17 residues. CDR3 sequence: CASSLAGLSSGANVLTF. The CDR3, as DNA: TGCGCCAGCAGCTTGGCCGGTCTAAGTTCTGGGGCCAACGTCCTGACTTTC.

The V call is TRBV6-5, the J call TRBJ2-1; D might be TRBD1 (6 bases). CDR3 length: 16 amino acids. The germline CDR1 and CDR2 sequences are MNHEY and SVGAGI. V was pared by 0 bases and J by 5 bases, with 14 bases between. CDR3 sequence: CASSYSWGPADNEQFF. CDR3 in DNA: TGTGCCAGCAGTTACTCGTGGGGGCCCGCCGACAATGAGCAGTTCTTC.

The V call is TRBV9, the J call TRBJ2-3, with 9 bases identical to TRBD1. Germline values: CDR1 SGDLS, CDR2 YYNGEE. V dropped 0 bases and J dropped 2; count of bases not matched to a gene: 4. This CDR3 contains 16 residues. The CDR3 coding sequence is TGTGCCAGCAGCGTAGATGGGGACAGGGCCACAGATACGCAGTATTTT. Protein product: CASSVDGDRATDTQYF.

This clone turned up a few times. J is TRBJ2-1 and V is TRBV19; possibly TRBD2 for D (7 bases). The CDR3 spans 18 residues. The V gene lost 3 bases and the J gene lost 3 bases, with 21 bases spanning the gap. CDR1 is LNHDA and CDR2 is SQIVND in the germline V gene (reference sequence). CDR3 bases: TGTGCCAGTAGTATTGAGGGGGGGAATCCCGGCGGCTACAATGAGCAGTTCTTC. Translating gives CASSIEGGNPGGYNEQFF.

This chain joins TRBV7-2 and TRBJ1-3, with D unresolved. V was pared by 1 base and J by 0 bases, with 4 bases between. The CDR3 loop spans 14 amino acids. Germline CDR1 and CDR2: SGHTA and FQGNSA. The CDR3 sequence is CASSLGSSGNTIYF. The CDR3 region has the DNA TGTGCCAGCAGCTTAGGGAGCTCTGGAAACACCATATATTTT.

The sample holds a few counts of this clone. The V gene is TRBV5-8, the J gene TRBJ1-6, with 7 bases identical to TRBD1. V lost 5 bases, J lost 7 bases, and 9 bases stayed unmatched. The CDR3 length is 15 residues. Per germline, CDR1 SGHTS and CDR2 YDEGEE. The CDR3 protein is CASRQVGQLNSPLHF. The CDR3 bases are TGTGCCAGCAGGCAAGTGGGACAGTTGAATTCACCCCTCCACTTT.

V is TRBV28 and J is TRBJ1-5; no definite D call. Trimming removed 6 bases at V and 0 bases at J, with 9 bases between. The CDR3 covers 14 residues. Germline V gene data show CDR1 as MDHEN and CDR2 as SYDVKM. The CDR3 reads CASRPTYSNQPQHF. For the CDR3, the DNA is TGTGCCAGCAGGCCCACCTATAGCAATCAGCCCCAGCATTTT. Looking up the rest from reference TRBV28 and TRBJ1-5 gives the full variable domain: DVKVTQSSRYLVKRTGEKVFLECVQDMDHENMFWYRQDPGLGLRLIYFSYDVKMKEKGDIPEGYSVSREKKERFSLILESASTNQTSMYLCASRPTYSNQPQHFGDGTRLSIL.

This clone is a singleton in its sample. The V call is TRBV7-9, the J call TRBJ2-7; 8 bases align to TRBD2. The germline V gene encodes CDR1 SEHNR and CDR2 FQNEAQ (reference sequence). The CDR3 has 13 amino acids. With V trimmed by 5 bases and J by 2 bases, 2 bases remained unmatched. In DNA, the CDR3 is TGTGCCAGCAGCACCGGGGGGGCCTACGAGCAGTACTTC. Residues: CASSTGGAYEQYF.

This chain connects TRBV6-2 or TRBV6-3 to TRBJ2-7; 8 bases align to TRBD1. CDR1 and CDR2 (germline): MNHEY, SVGEGT. The V and J ends lost 4 bases and 1 base, in that order; junction bases with no gene match: 9. The CDR3 extends over 16 amino acids. The CDR3 DNA is TGTGCCAGCAGTTCTCTTGGACAGGGTCCATCCTACGAGCAGTACTTC. The encoded protein is CASSSLGQGPSYEQYF.

This clone was picked up a small number of times. This chain joins TRBV19 and TRBJ1-2, with TRBD1 matching over 8 bases. The CDR3 spans 14 residues. Unmatched junction bases numbered 8, after V lost 4 bases and J lost 7 bases. Germline V CDR1 and CDR2: LNHDA, SQIVND (reference sequence). CDR3 DNA: TGTGCCAGTAGTACGGAGGACAGGGCTTCTGGCTACACCTTC. Amino acid sequence: CASSTEDRASGYTF.

This chain links TRBV28 with TRBJ1-2, with no clear D. Germline V gene sequence: CDR1 MDHEN, CDR2 SYDVKM. This CDR3 has 17 amino acids. Trimming pared 2 bases from V and 6 bases from J, leaving 22 bases between. The CDR3 DNA reads as TGTGCCAGCAGTTTAGAACAGCCGTTAGATGAACGACATGGCTACACCTTC. Translation: CASSLEQPLDERHGYTF.

The V and J genes are TRBV10-3 and TRBJ2-1; 11 bases line up with TRBD2. Germline V gene sequence: CDR1 ENHRY, CDR2 SYGVKD. This CDR3 spans 16 amino acids. Trimming cost V 3 bases and J 8 bases; bases outside gene matches: 9. CDR3: CAISEPETSGSDEQFF. The DNA of the CDR3 is TGTGCCATCAGTGAACCCGAAACTAGCGGGAGCGATGAGCAGTTCTTC.

The rearrangement joins TRBV11-2 to TRBJ2-7; 9 nucleotides match TRBD1. The junction had 4 bases not matched to a gene; V was cut back by 2 bases and J by 2 bases. The CDR3 runs to 15 residues. The V gene's germline CDR1 is SGHAT and CDR2 FQNNGV. The CDR3 DNA reads TGTGCCAGCAGCTTAAAGCGGGACAGGGCCTACGAGCAGTACTTC. Its protein product is CASSLKRDRAYEQYF.

This rearrangement joins TRBV25-1 to TRBJ2-7; perhaps TRBD1 as D (8 bases). The CDR3 has 17 amino acids. Germline CDR1 and CDR2: MGHDK and SYGVNS. With 3 bases removed from V and 1 base from J, the gap between germline ends came to 19 bases. CDR3: CASSDWEGTGQSYEQYF. The CDR3 DNA is TGTGCCAGCAGTGATTGGGAGGGGACAGGCCAGTCCTACGAGCAGTACTTC.

The chain joins TRBV5-1 to TRBJ2-5; possible D gene TRBD1, 5 bases. V was shortened by 0 bases and J by 1 base, with 10 bases between the two germline ends. CDR1 SGHRS and CDR2 YFSETQ come from the germline V gene. This CDR3 is built from 15 residues. The CDR3 DNA reads as TGCGCCAGCAGCTTGGACAGGTCCCCCCAAGAGACCCAGTACTTC. Amino acids: CASSLDRSPQETQYF. The variable domain in full, completed from reference TRBV5-1 and TRBJ2-5, reads KAGVTQTPRYLIKTRGQQVTLSCSPISGHRSVSWYQQTPGQGLQFLFEYFSETQRNKGNFPGRFSGRQFSNSRSEMNVSTLELGDSALYLCASSLDRSPQETQYFGPGTRLLVL.

The V gene is TRBV18, the J gene TRBJ2-3; D gene ambiguous. Germline assignment: CDR1 KGHSH and CDR2 LQKENI. This CDR3 has 13 residues. The V gene lost 2 bases and the J gene lost 3 bases, with 6 bases spanning the gap. DNA for the CDR3: TGTGCCAGCTCACCAAAGAGGACAGATACGCAGTATTTT. This encodes CASSPKRTDTQYF.

This clone was seen a handful of times. The J gene is TRBJ1-3, the V gene TRBV7-9; the D gene is possibly TRBD1 (5 bases). This CDR3 has 14 amino acids. Trimming took off 3 bases at V and 4 bases at J, with 10 bases between the two ends. The germline V gene has CDR1 SEHNR and CDR2 FQNEAQ (reference sequence). Here the CDR3 reads CASSLGGKGNTIYF. CDR3 in DNA: TGTGCCAGCAGCTTGGGGGGAAAGGGAAACACCATATATTTT.